The source of this T cell receptor beta chain is a study of blood T cell repertoires in COVID-19. Here immunoSEQ multiplex PCR was the method, and the copy in TCRdb shows in-frame clones only, minus some. The sample holds over 400,000 clones, 86% seen once. CDR1 SGHRS and CDR2 YFSETQ come from the germline V gene. This CDR3 is built from 18 residues. V lost 4 bases and J lost 4, with 26 bases in between. Sequenced sample: peripheral blood. The source of this sequence is a woman between 25 and 40 years old with active or convalescent COVID-19. The genes are TRBV5-1 and TRBJ1-2; tentatively, D is TRBD1 (5 bases). The CDR3 DNA is TGCGCCAGCAGCCCAGAGGGTGGGAGGGGAGGCATCCGCTATGGCTACACCTTC. Translating gives CASSPEGGRGGIRYGYTF.